A single sample is the source of the 18 T cell receptor beta chains below, sequenced in a study of regulatory T cells in long-lasting Graves disease. Time point denoted: newly diagnosed GD, antithyroid drugs for less than 3 months. Preparation of the TCR library used RNA extracted from PBMCs. CDR3-region Arm-PCR and iRepertoire HTBI primers produced the TCR beta libraries. From the multiplex PCR reads, TCRdb called clonotypes with MiXCR, one entry per CDR3 protein. Of about 560,000 distinct CDR3 sequences listed, roughly 15% are singletons. The sample was also reused in another study, on T cells in Graves' hyperthyroidism and ophthalmopathy.

This sample comprised peripheral blood mononuclear cells (PBMCs), obtained at new diagnosis, from a patient treated with antithyroid drugs. These TCRs come from a man between 18 and 29 years old with Graves disease.

Ten or more counts support this clonotype. This chain connects TRBV5-6 to TRBJ2-7, with D unresolved. This CDR3 region has 12 residues. The V gene's germline CDR1 is SGHDT and CDR2 YYEEEE. The V and J ends lost 3 bases and 6 bases respectively, with 10 bases between them. CDR3 sequence: CASSSSWGEQYF. CDR3 in DNA: TGTGCCAGCAGCTCTTCCTGGGGCGAGCAGTACTTC.

This clonotype was counted between two and nine times. The V gene is TRBV2, the J gene TRBJ2-7, with 8 nucleotides matching TRBD1. The CDR3 loop spans 15 amino acids. J gave up 1 base and V 6 bases, and 8 bases lay outside the gene matches. Germline values: CDR1 SNHLY, CDR2 FYNNEI. CDR3 sequence reads: CASRIGQGHSYEQYF. The CDR3 bases are TGTGCCAGCAGAATCGGACAGGGACATTCCTACGAGCAGTACTTC.

This chain links TRBV27 with TRBJ1-2, with D possibly TRBD1 on 6 matching bases. Germline-derived CDR1 and CDR2 are MNHEY and SMNVEV (reference sequence). Trimming took 3 bases from V and 4 from J, leaving 9 bases between them. The CDR3 is 13 amino acids. Written as DNA, the CDR3 is TGTGCCAGCAGTTTGGTAGGGGGCTATGGCTACACCTTC. It codes for CASSLVGGYGYTF.

At least ten counts were recorded for this clonotype. The chain links TRBV20-1 to TRBJ2-7; 11 nucleotides line up with TRBD2. CDR1 is DFQATT and CDR2 is SNEGSKA in the germline V gene (reference sequence). J lost 0 bases, V lost 5 bases, and 3 bases had no gene match. The CDR3 runs to 14 residues. The CDR3 loop is CSAAGTSGSYEQYF. As DNA, the CDR3 is TGCAGTGCTGCGGGGACTAGCGGCTCCTACGAGCAGTACTTC.

V gene TRBV30 combines with J gene TRBJ1-2, with D unresolved. This CDR3 has 14 residues. The germline gives CDR1 GTSNPN, CDR2 SVGIG (reference sequence). V was trimmed by 0 bases and J by 4 bases, leaving 12 bases between them. CDR3 in amino acids: CAWSVLTESYGYTF. CDR3 nucleotides: TGTGCCTGGAGTGTACTAACCGAGTCCTATGGCTACACCTTC.

As concerns this clonotype: The conserved phenylalanine or tryptophan is not found at the CDR3 terminus, so this likely reflects a read error. This chain uses TRBV20-1 with TRBJ2-5, with 10 bases identical to TRBD1. This CDR3 spans 12 amino acids. The J segment lost 4 bases and the V segment lost 6 bases, leaving 2 bases of the junction unmatched. Germline lookup yields CDR1 DFQATT and CDR2 SNEGSKA (reference sequence). The CDR3 DNA sequence: TGCAGTGCGTGGGACAGGGGAGAGACCCAGTACCTC. It encodes CSAWDRGETQYL.

The table lists this clonotype with a few counts. This chain connects TRBV9 to TRBJ1-4, with 7 bases lining up with TRBD1. This CDR3 comprises 14 residues. J was trimmed by 4 bases and V by 0 bases; bases with no gene match: 0. Germline V gene data show CDR1 as SGDLS and CDR2 as YYNGEE. CDR3 sequence: CASSVDRGNEKLFF. CDR3 nucleotides: TGTGCCAGCAGCGTAGACAGGGGTAATGAAAAACTGTTTTTT.

This clonotype was seen only a few times. The genes are TRBV27 and TRBJ1-4; the D is unclear. The CDR3 totals 12 residues. Trimming shortened V by 6 bases and J by 8 bases, and 10 bases separated the two germline ends. Looked up from germline, CDR1 is MNHEY and CDR2 is SMNVEV (reference sequence). The CDR3 region has the DNA TGTGCCAGCAGACATGGAGGGGAAAAACTGTTTTTT. Its translation is CASRHGGEKLFF. The full variable domain, its missing parts supplied by reference TRBV27 and TRBJ1-4, is EAQVTQNPRYLITVTGKKLTVTCSQNMNHEYMSWYRQDPGLGLRQIYYSMNVEVTDKGDVPEGYKVSRKEKRNFPLILESPSPNQTSLYFCASRHGGEKLFFGSGTQLSVL.

As to this clonotype: A much bigger clone sits one base away, suggesting this may be a read error. This chain joins TRBV20-1 and TRBJ2-5; TRBD2 aligns across 8 bases. Trimming removed 8 bases from V and 4 bases from J; junction bases left unmatched: 9. The CDR3 length is 13 residues. CDR1 and CDR2 (germline): DFQATT, SNEGSKA (reference sequence). CDR3 protein: CSIRGGSRETQYF. Here the CDR3 DNA reads TGCAGTATCCGGGGGGGATCACGAGAGACCCAGTACTTC.

This clonotype was counted once. The J gene is TRBJ1-2, the V gene TRBV9; D remains ambiguous. The ends were cut back, 1 base at V and 4 bases at J, with 20 bases in the middle. The germline CDR1 and CDR2 sequences are SGDLS and YYNGEE. This CDR3 region has 17 residues. CDR3 amino acids: CASSVRREVRRVYGYTF. The CDR3 DNA sequence: TGTGCCAGCAGCGTAAGGCGGGAGGTACGGAGGGTCTATGGCTACACCTTC.

The chain combines TRBV20-1 with TRBJ2-1, with D possibly matching TRBD2 (6 bases). CDR1 DFQATT and CDR2 SNEGSKA come from the germline V gene (reference sequence). The V end lost 0 bases, the J end lost 9 bases, and 12 bases lay between the germline ends. The CDR3 is 13 residues long. CDR3 region: CSARDGGTGEQFF. In DNA form, the CDR3 reads TGCAGTGCTAGAGATGGAGGGACTGGTGAGCAGTTCTTC.

At least ten counts were recorded for this clonotype. The V and J genes are TRBV9 and TRBJ2-7, with D maybe TRBD2 (6 bases). This CDR3 contains 15 residues. The V and J ends lost 0 bases and 4 bases respectively, with 14 bases between them. Germline V gives CDR1 SGDLS, CDR2 YYNGEE. The CDR3 reads CASSVGAVGGYEQYF. CDR3 bases: TGTGCCAGCAGCGTAGGAGCGGTTGGGGGGTACGAGCAGTACTTC.

In its sample, this clonotype was seen many times. The chain links TRBV2 to TRBJ2-1; TRBD1 aligns across 7 bases. CDR3 length: 19 amino acids. J gave up 1 base and V 7 bases, and 19 bases lay outside the gene matches. Germline V gene sequence: CDR1 SNHLY, CDR2 FYNNEI. The CDR3 sequence: CASIDLTGTAELSYNEQFF. CDR3 bases: TGTGCCAGCATCGACTTAACCGGGACAGCCGAGCTTTCCTACAATGAGCAGTTCTTC.

This clonotype was recorded many times. The chain joins TRBV29-1 to TRBJ2-7; D is undetermined. Per the germline V gene, CDR1 is SQVTM and CDR2 is ANQGSEA. The CDR3 spans 11 residues. The CDR3 region has the DNA TGCCTGGGGTGGGCTTATTTCGAGCAGTACTTC. Encoded protein: CLGWAYFEQYF.

This rearrangement joins TRBV30 to TRBJ2-7, with D uncertain. The CDR3 spans 14 residues. The germline gives CDR1 GTSNPN, CDR2 SVGIG (reference sequence). V shed 0 bases and J shed 0 bases, with 9 bases lying between them. CDR3 amino acids: CAWSVRTGSYEQYF. The CDR3 coding sequence is TGTGCCTGGAGTGTACGGACCGGCTCCTACGAGCAGTACTTC.

This clonotype was observed at least ten times. This chain joins TRBV27 and TRBJ1-5; 9 positions agree with TRBD1. The CDR3 loop spans 14 amino acids. Per germline, CDR1 MNHEY and CDR2 SMNVEV (reference sequence). Losses at the gene ends were 6 bases for V and 4 bases for J; bases not matched to a gene: 4. Here the CDR3 reads CASSRDRVNQPQHF. DNA of the CDR3: TGTGCCAGCAGCCGGGACAGGGTAAATCAGCCCCAGCATTTT.

This clonotype was found many times. The V call is TRBV7-9, the J call TRBJ1-1; D perhaps matches TRBD1 (5 bases). The CDR3 totals 16 residues. V was shortened by 2 bases and J by 0 bases, with 13 bases between the two germline ends. CDR1 SEHNR and CDR2 FQNEAQ come from the germline V gene (reference sequence). In DNA form, the CDR3 reads TGTGCCAGCAGCTTACGTAGGACAACCCTGAACACTGAAGCTTTCTTT. This encodes CASSLRRTTLNTEAFF.

The chain carries TRBV6-5 and TRBJ2-2, with D tentatively TRBD2 (5 bases). The CDR3 is made up of 15 amino acids. Germline values: CDR1 MNHEY, CDR2 SVGAGI. V lost 2 bases to trimming and J lost 5 bases, with 12 bases between them. This chain's CDR3 is CASSYAHGETGELFF. In DNA, the CDR3 is TGTGCCAGCAGTTACGCCCACGGGGAGACCGGGGAGCTGTTTTTT.